The 8 T cell receptor beta chains in this list originate from one sample, sequenced in a study of regulatory T cells in long-lasting Graves disease. Stated time point: newly diagnosed GD, antithyroid drugs for less than 3 months. Making the TCR library involved RNA that had been extracted from PBMCs. For TCR beta, libraries came from iRepertoire HTBI primers and Arm-PCR of CDR3 regions. TCRdb analysed the multiplex PCR reads with MiXCR anew, one entry per CDR3 protein. The data show approximately 250,000 distinct CDR3 sequences, about a sixth seen once. Source: peripheral blood mononuclear cells (PBMCs), taken at new diagnosis, from a patient treated with antithyroid drugs. The source is a female donor with Graves disease.

This rearrangement joins TRBV6-1 to TRBJ2-3; 13 bases agree with TRBD2. V lost 7 bases to trimming and J lost 3 bases; unmatched junction nucleotides: 7. Germline CDR1 is MNHNS and CDR2 is SASEGT. CDR3 size: 16 residues. DNA for the CDR3: TGTGCCAGCATGCGGACTAGCGGGAGCATGACAGATACGCAGTATTTT. Protein sequence: CASMRTSGSMTDTQYF.

This clonotype showed up many times. The CDR3 loop reads CASSLTVADTQYF. CDR3 DNA: TGTGCCAGCAGTTTAACCGTTGCAGATACGCAGTATTTT. This chain joins TRBV28 and TRBJ2-3; D is uncertain. V gave up 2 bases and J gave up 4 bases, with 7 bases separating them. This CDR3 region has 13 residues. Germline V gene sequence: CDR1 MDHEN, CDR2 SYDVKM. Supplemented by reference TRBV28 and TRBJ2-3, the full variable domain reads DVKVTQSSRYLVKRTGEKVFLECVQDMDHENMFWYRQDPGLGLRLIYFSYDVKMKEKGDIPEGYSVSREKKERFSLILESASTNQTSMYLCASSLTVADTQYFGPGTRLTVL.

For this clonotype: Because the CDR3 is missing its conserved closing phenylalanine or tryptophan, this is likely a read error. The chain recombines TRBV5-4 with TRBJ2-3, with TRBD1 matching 10 bases. The germline gives CDR1 SGHNT, CDR2 YYREEE (reference sequence). The CDR3 spans 16 residues. J was trimmed by 0 bases and V by 3 bases; bases with no gene match: 4. This CDR3 is CASSYRQGASTDTQYV. DNA of the CDR3: TGTGCCAGCAGCTACCGACAGGGGGCTAGCACAGATACGCAGTATGTT.

In this sample, this clonotype turned up many times. The CDR3 reads CASSSRGGGADTQYF. For the CDR3, the DNA is TGTGCCAGCAGTTCCCGGGGAGGTGGGGCAGATACGCAGTATTTT. J is TRBJ2-3 and V is TRBV28, with D possibly being TRBD2 (6 bases). There are 15 residues in the CDR3. Trimming cost V 4 bases and J 4 bases, with 15 bases left between them. Germline CDR1 MDHEN, CDR2 SYDVKM.

In its sample, this clonotype was seen many times. The genes are TRBV7-8 and TRBJ2-1; 7 nucleotides line up with TRBD1. Gene TRBJ2-5 matches the end of the DNA better, so the J call may be wrong. Germline assignment: CDR1 SGHVS and CDR2 FQNEAQ. The CDR3 is made up of 15 amino acids. The CDR3 DNA follows: TGTGCCAGCAGCCTCCAACAGGGGCCCCAAGAGACCCAGTACTTC. It specifies CASSLQQGPQETQYF.

Turning to this clonotype: Just one base apart from a much larger clone, this may be a read error. The chain uses TRBV12-3 or TRBV12-4 and TRBJ2-4; 7 bases align to TRBD1. The DNA end favors TRBJ1-2, so the J call may be wrong. The CDR3 has 13 amino acids. The CDR3 protein is CASSLGQGEGYTF. In DNA form, the CDR3 reads TGTGCCAGCAGTTTGGGGCAGGGGGAGGGCTACACCTTC.

This clonotype came up many times. This rearrangement joins TRBV19 to TRBJ1-5; 9 bases map to TRBD1. The CDR3 loop spans 13 amino acids. V shed 7 bases and J 5 bases; nucleotides not matched to a gene: 3. Germline CDR1 and CDR2: LNHDA and SQIVND (reference sequence). The CDR3: CASMDRGHQPQHF. The CDR3, as DNA: TGTGCCAGTATGGACAGGGGTCATCAGCCCCAGCATTTT.

This clonotype was counted ten times or more. The chain employs TRBV7-8 and TRBJ2-3; weak D call: TRBD2 (6 bases). The CDR3 is 17 amino acids. Germline V lookup: CDR1 SGHVS, CDR2 FQNEAQ. The V and J ends lost 2 bases and 0 bases respectively, with 15 bases between them. In DNA form, the CDR3 reads TGTGCCAGCAGCTTAAGGTGGGCGGGAAGAAGCACAGATACGCAGTATTTT. Protein product: CASSLRWAGRSTDTQYF.